The 19 T cell receptor beta chains presented below share a single source sample, sequenced in a study of T-cell memory formation after mild COVID-19. TCRdb analysed the 5' RACE reads with MiXCR anew, one entry per CDR3 protein. The profile shows roughly 190,000 distinct CDR3 sequences, about 10% of them singletons. Sequenced: PBMCs or a T cell subset sorted from them (not recorded which). The receptors stem from a man between 18 and 35 years old who had mild COVID-19 (a few samples of this study predate the infection). Cell type and time point are not known.

The V and J genes are TRBV5-1 and TRBJ2-3; unclear D gene. V lost 4 bases, J lost 0 bases, and 15 bases lay in between. The CDR3 is 16 amino acids. The germline V gene has CDR1 SGHRS and CDR2 YFSETQ. The CDR3 coding sequence is TGCGCCAGCAGCCTCCGACACAGTGCTAGCACAGATACGCAGTATTTT. This translates into CASSLRHSASTDTQYF.

A few counts support this clonotype. This chain connects TRBV29-1 to TRBJ2-5; either TRBD1 or TRBD2 may fit D (5 bases each). The V gene's germline CDR1 is SQVTM and CDR2 ANQGSEA. The V end lost 4 bases, the J end lost 2 bases, and 11 bases lay between the germline ends. This CDR3 comprises 13 residues. The CDR3 nucleotides read TGCAGCGTTGGCAGGGACCCACAAGAGACCCAGTACTTC. This translates into CSVGRDPQETQYF.

This chain connects TRBV20-1 to TRBJ1-5; TRBD1 might be the D (5 bases). Germline values: CDR1 DFQATT, CDR2 SNEGSKA (reference sequence). V gave up 6 bases and J gave up 3 bases, with 15 bases separating them. This CDR3 comprises 14 residues. The chain's CDR3 is CSASGEGNNQPQHF. CDR3 nucleotides: TGCAGTGCCTCGGGGGAAGGGAACAATCAGCCCCAGCATTTT.

This clonotype came up a few times. This CDR3 is missing its conserved last phenylalanine or tryptophan, likely due to a read error. Because the CDR3's place on the DNA is in doubt, the DNA is left out and the CDR3 is given as listed by TCRdb. V and J are TRBV29-1 and TRBJ2-7; TRBD1 is taken as the D call from the table, unchecked against the DNA. From its first to its last residue, the CDR3 has 12 amino acids. Germline V gene sequence: CDR1 SQVTM, CDR2 ANQGSEA. The CDR3 is CSVILPGGVAIP.

This clonotype was picked up a small number of times. The rearrangement uses TRBV18 and TRBJ2-7; maybe TRBD2 (5 bases). The CDR3 spans 16 residues. Trimming removed 6 bases from V and 3 bases from J, with 21 bases in between. From germline, CDR1 is KGHSH and CDR2 LQKENI. The CDR3 is CASSQQIGTAGYEQYF. The CDR3 DNA reads TGTGCCAGCTCGCAGCAAATCGGCACGGCGGGCTACGAGCAGTACTTC.

This clonotype was observed a few times. This chain uses TRBV29-1 with TRBJ1-5; the D gene is possibly TRBD1 (5 bases). This CDR3 comprises 15 residues. Trimming pared 4 bases from V and 4 bases from J, leaving 17 bases between. The germline V gene has CDR1 SQVTM and CDR2 ANQGSEA. The CDR3 region is CSVGFAQGRNQPQHF. The DNA for the CDR3 is TGCAGCGTTGGATTTGCCCAGGGCCGGAATCAGCCCCAGCATTTT.

The gene calls are TRBV20-1 and TRBJ1-4; TRBD1 matches 7 bases. The trim removed 5 bases at V and 7 bases at J, leaving 7 bases unmatched. Germline V gene data show CDR1 as DFQATT and CDR2 as SNEGSKA (reference sequence). This CDR3 has 13 amino acids. For the CDR3, the DNA is TGCAGTGCTCCCGACAGGGTTGGTGAAAAACTGTTTTTT. Its protein is CSAPDRVGEKLFF.

This sequence joins TRBV19 and TRBJ1-1; D is ambiguous. Per germline, CDR1 LNHDA and CDR2 SQIVND (reference sequence). V gave up 3 bases and J gave up 7 bases, with 12 bases separating them. CDR3 length: 13 amino acids. CDR3 in DNA: TGTGCCAGTAGTATGTGGAGCGGAGATGAAGCTTTCTTT. Protein sequence: CASSMWSGDEAFF.

The V call is TRBV11-2, the J call TRBJ1-2, with D possibly being TRBD1 (6 bases). The germline CDR1 and CDR2 sequences are SGHAT and FQNNGV. The germline V and J ends were trimmed by 1 base and 5 bases, with 14 bases remaining between them. The CDR3 consists of 15 residues. This CDR3 is CASSLAGQGWYGYTF. The DNA for the CDR3 is TGTGCCAGCAGCTTAGCGGGCCAGGGGTGGTATGGCTACACCTTC. Filled out from reference TRBV11-2 and TRBJ1-2, the complete variable domain reads EAGVAQSPRYKIIEKRQSVAFWCNPISGHATLYWYQQILGQGPKLLIQFQNNGVVDDSQLPKDRFSAERLKGVDSTLKIQPAKLEDSAVYLCASSLAGQGWYGYTFGSGTRLTVV.

This clonotype was detected only a few times. The chain uses TRBV7-2 and TRBJ1-3; no clear D gene. V dropped 1 base and J dropped 4 bases, with 2 bases sitting between them. The CDR3 covers 12 residues. The germline gives CDR1 SGHTA, CDR2 FQGNSA. CDR3 sequence reads: CASSLDGNTIYF. The CDR3 DNA reads TGTGCCAGCAGCTTAGACGGAAACACCATATATTTT.

This chain joins TRBV28 and TRBJ1-6, with D possibly being TRBD1 (6 bases). V shed 4 bases and J shed 7 bases, with 17 bases lying between them. The CDR3 is 16 residues long. Germline CDR1 and CDR2: MDHEN and SYDVKM. This chain's CDR3 is CASSSGVGAPNSPLHF. The CDR3 bases are TGTGCCAGCAGTTCCGGTGTGGGGGCCCCCAATTCACCCCTCCACTTT. The full variable domain, rest sourced from reference TRBV28 and TRBJ1-6, is DVKVTQSSRYLVKRTGEKVFLECVQDMDHENMFWYRQDPGLGLRLIYFSYDVKMKEKGDIPEGYSVSREKKERFSLILESASTNQTSMYLCASSSGVGAPNSPLHFGNGTRLTVT.

This clonotype has a count of ten or more. The gene calls are TRBV7-8 and TRBJ2-3; possible D gene TRBD1, 5 bases. Germline V gene data show CDR1 as SGHVS and CDR2 as FQNEAQ. Trimming cost V 5 bases and J 6 bases, with 12 bases left between them. The CDR3 runs 13 residues. The CDR3 loop is CASSPPRADTQYF. The DNA of the CDR3 is TGTGCCAGCAGCCCCCCCAGGGCGGATACGCAGTATTTT.

The V gene is TRBV2, the J gene TRBJ1-1; unclear D gene. With 5 bases removed from V and 0 bases from J, the gap between germline ends came to 13 bases. This CDR3 is 15 amino acids long. Germline V gene lookup returns CDR1 SNHLY and CDR2 FYNNEI. DNA for the CDR3: TGTGCCAGCAGTATCGGCAACCCCATGAACACTGAAGCTTTCTTT. This codes for CASSIGNPMNTEAFF.

The chain combines TRBV11-1 with TRBJ1-1; TRBD1 matches 8 bases. The CDR3 extends over 15 amino acids. Germline CDR1 reads SGHAT; CDR2 reads FQDESV (reference sequence). Trimming at V came to 3 bases and at J to 0 bases, leaving 3 bases not matched to a gene. Here the CDR3 reads CASSFAGGLNTEAFF. CDR3 sequence (DNA): TGTGCCAGCAGCTTTGCAGGGGGCCTGAACACTGAAGCTTTCTTT.

The chain has TRBV7-2 and TRBJ2-7; TRBD1 aligns across 7 bases. Germline CDR1 reads SGHTA; CDR2 reads FQGNSA. The CDR3 extends over 15 amino acids. The V gene end was trimmed by 5 bases and the J gene end by 4 bases; junction bases not matched to a gene: 11. This chain's CDR3 is CASSPAGTAIYEQYF. In nucleotides, the CDR3 is TGTGCCAGCAGCCCTGCCGGGACAGCAATATACGAGCAGTACTTC.

In nucleotides, the CDR3 is TGTGCCAGCAGCGGGGATTTGACAGGGGGCAGAACTGAAGCTTTCTTT. Translation: CASSGDLTGGRTEAFF. J is TRBJ1-1 and V is TRBV9; 10 bases align to TRBD1. V was clipped by 3 bases and J by 5 bases; unmatched bases: 10. The V gene's germline CDR1 is SGDLS and CDR2 YYNGEE. The CDR3 covers 16 residues.

This clonotype was picked up a small number of times. The chain uses TRBV7-2 and TRBJ1-2; TRBD1 might be the D (6 bases). CDR1 and CDR2 from the germline V gene are SGHTA and FQGNSA. Deletions cut 2 bases from V and 3 bases from J, with 10 bases between. This CDR3 region has 14 residues. The CDR3 spells CASSLTTGYYGYTF. The CDR3 region has the DNA TGTGCCAGCAGCTTAACGACAGGCTACTATGGCTACACCTTC.

The chain uses TRBV5-1 and TRBJ1-1; 12 positions agree with TRBD1. Germline-derived CDR1 and CDR2 are SGHRS and YFSETQ. The CDR3 is 17 residues long. With V trimmed by 3 bases and J by 4 bases, 10 bases remained unmatched. This chain's CDR3 is CASSSLGQGASGTEAFF. The CDR3 DNA follows: TGCGCCAGCAGCTCCCTGGGACAGGGGGCGTCTGGCACTGAAGCTTTCTTT.

This sequence joins TRBV6-2 or TRBV6-3 and TRBJ2-4; 7 positions match TRBD2. Germline CDR1 is MNHEY and CDR2 is SVGEGT. CDR3 length: 16 amino acids. V lost 6 bases, J lost 6 bases, and 14 bases stayed unmatched. CDR3 nucleotide sequence: TGTGCCAGCAGAAATGCTCCACTAGCGTGGGGAAACATTCAGTACTTC. Protein product: CASRNAPLAWGNIQYF.